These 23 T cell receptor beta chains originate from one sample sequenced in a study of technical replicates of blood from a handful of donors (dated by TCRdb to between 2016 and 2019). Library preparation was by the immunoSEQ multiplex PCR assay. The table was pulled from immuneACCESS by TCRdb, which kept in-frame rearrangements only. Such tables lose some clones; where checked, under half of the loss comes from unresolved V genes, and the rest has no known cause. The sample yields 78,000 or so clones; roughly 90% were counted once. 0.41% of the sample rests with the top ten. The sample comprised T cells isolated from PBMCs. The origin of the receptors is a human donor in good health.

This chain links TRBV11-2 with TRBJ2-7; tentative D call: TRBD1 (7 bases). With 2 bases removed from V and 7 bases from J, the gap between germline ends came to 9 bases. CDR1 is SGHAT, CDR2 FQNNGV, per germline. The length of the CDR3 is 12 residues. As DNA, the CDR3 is TGTGCCAGCAGCTTACAGGGGGGTGAGCAGTACTTC. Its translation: CASSLQGGEQYF. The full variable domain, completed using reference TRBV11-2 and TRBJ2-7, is EAGVAQSPRYKIIEKRQSVAFWCNPISGHATLYWYQQILGQGPKLLIQFQNNGVVDDSQLPKDRFSAERLKGVDSTLKIQPAKLEDSAVYLCASSLQGGEQYFGPGTRLTVT.

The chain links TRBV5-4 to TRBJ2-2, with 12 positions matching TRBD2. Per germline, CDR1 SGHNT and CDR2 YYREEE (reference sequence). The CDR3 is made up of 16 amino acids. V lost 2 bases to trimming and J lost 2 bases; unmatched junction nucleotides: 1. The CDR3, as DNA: TGTGCCAGCAGCTTCGGACTAGCGGGAAACACCGGGGAGCTGTTTTTT. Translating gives CASSFGLAGNTGELFF.

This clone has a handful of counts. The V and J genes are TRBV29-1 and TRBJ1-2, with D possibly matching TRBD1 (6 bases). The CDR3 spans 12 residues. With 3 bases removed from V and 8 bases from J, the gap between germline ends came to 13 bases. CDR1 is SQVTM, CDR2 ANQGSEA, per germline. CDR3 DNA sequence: TGCAGCGTTGAGGGGCCAGGGGTGGGCTACACCTTC. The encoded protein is CSVEGPGVGYTF.

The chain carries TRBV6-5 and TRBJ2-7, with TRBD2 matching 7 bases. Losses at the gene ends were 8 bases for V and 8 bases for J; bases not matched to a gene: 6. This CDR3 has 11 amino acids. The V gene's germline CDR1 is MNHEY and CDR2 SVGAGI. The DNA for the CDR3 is TGTGCCAGCGGGGACGGGGGGAAGCAGTACTTC. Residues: CASGDGGKQYF.

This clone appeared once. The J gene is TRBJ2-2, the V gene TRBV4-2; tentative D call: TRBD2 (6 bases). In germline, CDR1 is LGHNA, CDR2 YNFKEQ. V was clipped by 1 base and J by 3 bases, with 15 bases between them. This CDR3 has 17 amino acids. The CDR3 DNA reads TGTGCCAGCAGCCAAGCCTACGGCCCGGGGGACACCGGGGAGCTGTTTTTT. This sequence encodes CASSQAYGPGDTGELFF.

CDR3 nucleotide sequence: TGTGCCAGCTCACCTATTAGGAGAGATCTCTACGAGCAGTACTTC. It codes for CASSPIRRDLYEQYF. J is TRBJ2-7 and V is TRBV18, with D uncertain. V lost 3 bases and J 3 bases, leaving 15 bases between the germline ends. The CDR3 is 15 amino acids. Germline V CDR1 and CDR2: KGHSH, LQKENI.

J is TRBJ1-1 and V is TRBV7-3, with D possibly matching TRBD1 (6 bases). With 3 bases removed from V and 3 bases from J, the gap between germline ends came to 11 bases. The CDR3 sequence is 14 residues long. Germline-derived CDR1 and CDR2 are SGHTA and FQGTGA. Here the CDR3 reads CASSLVAGDTEAFF. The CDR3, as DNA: TGTGCCAGCAGCTTGGTGGCAGGGGACACTGAAGCTTTCTTT.

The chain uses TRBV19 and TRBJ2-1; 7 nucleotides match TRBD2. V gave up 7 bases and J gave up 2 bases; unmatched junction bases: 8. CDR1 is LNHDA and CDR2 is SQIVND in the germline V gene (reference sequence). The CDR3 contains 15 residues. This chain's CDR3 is CASNPGGTTYNEQFF. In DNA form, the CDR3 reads TGTGCCAGTAACCCGGGGGGAACCACCTACAATGAGCAGTTCTTC.

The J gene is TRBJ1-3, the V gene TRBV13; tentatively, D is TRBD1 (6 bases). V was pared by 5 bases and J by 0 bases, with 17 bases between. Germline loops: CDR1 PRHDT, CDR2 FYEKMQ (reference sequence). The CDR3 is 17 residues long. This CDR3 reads CASSVDPRGRSGNTIYF. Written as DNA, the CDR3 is TGTGCCAGCAGCGTAGACCCCAGGGGCCGCTCTGGAAACACCATATATTTT.

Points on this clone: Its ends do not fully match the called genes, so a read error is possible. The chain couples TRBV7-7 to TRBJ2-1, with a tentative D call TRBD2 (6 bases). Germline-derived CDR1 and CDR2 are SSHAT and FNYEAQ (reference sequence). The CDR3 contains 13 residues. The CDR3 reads CASSFGASDEQFF. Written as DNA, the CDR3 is TGTGCTAGCAGCTTCGGGGCTAGCGATGAGCAGTTCTTC.

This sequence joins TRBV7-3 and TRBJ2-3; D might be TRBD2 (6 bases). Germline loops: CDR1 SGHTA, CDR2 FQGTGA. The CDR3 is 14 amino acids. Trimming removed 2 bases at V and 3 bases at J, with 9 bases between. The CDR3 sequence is CASSLAGGTDTQYF. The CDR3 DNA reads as TGTGCCAGCAGCTTAGCCGGGGGAACAGATACGCAGTATTTT.

CDR3 loop: CASSLEYRTVRTEAFF. The CDR3 nucleotides are TGCGCCAGCAGCTTGGAATATAGGACAGTGAGGACTGAAGCTTTCTTT. The chain couples TRBV5-1 to TRBJ1-1; D may be TRBD1 (6 bases). Germline-derived CDR1 and CDR2 are SGHRS and YFSETQ. V was pared by 0 bases and J by 5 bases, with 17 bases between. The CDR3 sequence is 16 residues long.

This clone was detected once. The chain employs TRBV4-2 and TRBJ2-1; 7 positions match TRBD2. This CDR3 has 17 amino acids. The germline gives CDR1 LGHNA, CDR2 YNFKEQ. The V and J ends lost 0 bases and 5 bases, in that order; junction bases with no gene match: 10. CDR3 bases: TGTGCCAGCAGCCAAGAGGCGGCGGGAGCTCGGCACAATGAGCAGTTCTTC. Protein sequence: CASSQEAAGARHNEQFF.

The CDR3: CASSQGLAGSYEQYF. CDR3 coding DNA: TGTGCCAGCAGCCAAGGACTAGCGGGCTCCTACGAGCAGTACTTC. This chain connects TRBV4-2 to TRBJ2-7; 10 nucleotides line up with TRBD2. Germline V CDR1 and CDR2: LGHNA, YNFKEQ. The ends lost 1 base at V and 0 bases at J; junction bases unmatched: 0. The CDR3 runs 15 residues.

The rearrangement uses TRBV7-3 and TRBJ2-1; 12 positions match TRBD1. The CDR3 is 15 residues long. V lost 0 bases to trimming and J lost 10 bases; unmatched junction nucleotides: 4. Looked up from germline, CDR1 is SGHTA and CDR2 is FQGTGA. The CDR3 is CASSLTGTGGVEQFF. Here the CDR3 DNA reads TGTGCCAGCAGCTTAACAGGGACAGGGGGCGTCGAGCAGTTCTTC.

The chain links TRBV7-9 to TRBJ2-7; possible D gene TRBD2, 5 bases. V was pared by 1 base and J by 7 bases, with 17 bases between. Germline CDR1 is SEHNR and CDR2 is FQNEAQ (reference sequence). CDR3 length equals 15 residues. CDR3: CASSLVGLAVGEQYF. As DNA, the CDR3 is TGTGCCAGCAGCTTAGTGGGCCTAGCCGTCGGAGAGCAGTACTTC.

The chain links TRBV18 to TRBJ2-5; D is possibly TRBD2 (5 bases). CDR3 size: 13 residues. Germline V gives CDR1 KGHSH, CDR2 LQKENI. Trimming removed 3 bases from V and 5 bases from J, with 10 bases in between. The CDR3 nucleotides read TGTGCCAGCTCACCCGTGGAGGAGGAGACCCAGTACTTC. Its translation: CASSPVEEETQYF.

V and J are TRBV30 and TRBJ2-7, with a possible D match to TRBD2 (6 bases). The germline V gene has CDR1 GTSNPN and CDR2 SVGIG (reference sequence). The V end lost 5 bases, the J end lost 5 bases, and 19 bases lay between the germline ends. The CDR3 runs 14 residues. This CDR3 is CAWAHGAGIHEQYF. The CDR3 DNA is TGTGCCTGGGCTCACGGGGCGGGAATCCACGAGCAGTACTTC.

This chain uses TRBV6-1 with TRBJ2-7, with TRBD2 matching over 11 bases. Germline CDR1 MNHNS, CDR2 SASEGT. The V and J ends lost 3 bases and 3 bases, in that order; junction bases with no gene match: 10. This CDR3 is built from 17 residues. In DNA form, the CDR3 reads TGTGCCAGCAGTGACCATCTTAGCGGGAGGGCCCGCTACGAGCAGTACTTC. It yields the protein CASSDHLSGRARYEQYF.

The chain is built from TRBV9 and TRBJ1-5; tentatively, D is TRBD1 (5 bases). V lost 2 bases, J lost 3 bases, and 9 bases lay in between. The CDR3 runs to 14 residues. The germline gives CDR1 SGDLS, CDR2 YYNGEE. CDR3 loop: CASSVGHLNQPQHF. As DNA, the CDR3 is TGTGCCAGCAGCGTCGGACACCTCAATCAGCCCCAGCATTTT.

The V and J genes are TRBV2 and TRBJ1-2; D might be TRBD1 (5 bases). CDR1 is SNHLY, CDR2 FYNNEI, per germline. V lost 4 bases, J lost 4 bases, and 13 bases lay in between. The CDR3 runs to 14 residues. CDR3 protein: CASSVSGVIYGYTF. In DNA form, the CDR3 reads TGTGCCAGCAGTGTTTCGGGGGTGATCTATGGCTACACCTTC.

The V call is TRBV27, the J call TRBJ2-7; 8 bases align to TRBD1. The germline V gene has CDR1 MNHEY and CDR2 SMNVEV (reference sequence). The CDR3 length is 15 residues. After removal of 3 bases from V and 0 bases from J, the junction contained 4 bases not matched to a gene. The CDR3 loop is CASSFLQGGSYEQYF. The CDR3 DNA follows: TGTGCCAGCAGTTTCTTACAGGGGGGCTCCTACGAGCAGTACTTC.

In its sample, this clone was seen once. DNA for the CDR3: TGTGCCAGCAGCTTGGATCCACCTCCGGGAGAAGGAGATACGCAGTATTTT. This gives the protein CASSLDPPPGEGDTQYF. V is TRBV7-3 and J is TRBJ2-3, with TRBD2 as a possible D gene (6 bases). Trimming removed 3 bases from V and 5 bases from J, with 21 bases in between. The CDR3 has 17 amino acids. Germline-derived CDR1 and CDR2 are SGHTA and FQGTGA.